The T cell receptor beta chain under discussion was sequenced for a study of blood T cells in healthy people across ages. Study results and caveats: Getting older went along with TCR beta diversity per million T cells dropping roughly linearly. The study found TCR beta diversity correlated strongly with naive T cell percentage.

In regard to this clonotype: Its antigen remains unknown.

Each individual donor underwent a draw of about 9.1 milliliters of peripheral blood. Primers used in a second PCR of about 6 to 11 cycles were a sample-barcoded 5' primer and a J-beta primer mix. Every cDNA molecule carried a tag from a template-switch adaptor bearing 12 random nucleotides. TCRdb reprocessed the 5' RACE reads via MiXCR and lists one record per CDR3 protein. Among about 680,000 distinct CDR3 sequences, 45% to 50% were seen once, and the ten largest hold roughly 31%. The sequence was collected from a woman aged 55-75 years in good health. The material sequenced was blood.

The CDR3 nucleotides are TGCGCCAGCAGCCAAGGACGACTAGCGGGAAAACAAAACATTCAGTACTTC. Translation gives CASSQGRLAGKQNIQYF. J is TRBJ2-4 and V is TRBV4-1; 11 bases align to TRBD2. The CDR3 runs to 17 residues. V was pared by 1 base and J by 5 bases, with 7 bases of the junction left unmatched. Germline values: CDR1 MGHRA, CDR2 YSYEKL.